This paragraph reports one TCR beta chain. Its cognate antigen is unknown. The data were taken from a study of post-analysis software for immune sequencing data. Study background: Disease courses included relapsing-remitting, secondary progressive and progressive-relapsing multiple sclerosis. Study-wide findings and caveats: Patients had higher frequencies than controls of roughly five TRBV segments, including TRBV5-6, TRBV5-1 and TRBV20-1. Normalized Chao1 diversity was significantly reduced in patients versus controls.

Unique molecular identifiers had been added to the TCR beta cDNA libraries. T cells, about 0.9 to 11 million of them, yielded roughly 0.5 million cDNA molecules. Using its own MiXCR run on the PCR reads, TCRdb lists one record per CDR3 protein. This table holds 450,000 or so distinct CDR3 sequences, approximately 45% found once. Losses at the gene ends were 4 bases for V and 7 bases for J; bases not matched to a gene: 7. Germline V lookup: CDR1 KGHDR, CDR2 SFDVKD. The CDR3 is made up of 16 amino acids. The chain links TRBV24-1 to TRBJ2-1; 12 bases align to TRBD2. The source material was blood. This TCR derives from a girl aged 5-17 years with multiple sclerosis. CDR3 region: CATSERTSGIRNEQFF. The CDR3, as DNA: TGTGCCACCAGTGAGCGGACTAGCGGGATTCGGAATGAGCAGTTCTTC.